This T cell receptor (beta chain) is drawn from a study of T cells in Graves' hyperthyroidism and ophthalmopathy. Study as a whole: Peripheral blood draws took place at initial diagnosis, ahead of any treatment.

This clonotype has ten or more counts. The length of the CDR3 is 13 residues. The germline gives CDR1 KGHSH, CDR2 LQKENI. V was trimmed by 2 bases and J by 2 bases, leaving 7 bases between them. It was RNA transcripts that yielded the amplified TCR beta CDR3 regions. During a first-round RT-PCR of the TCR CDR3, the HTBI primer set was used. TCRdb reanalysed the multiplex PCR reads using MiXCR and keeps one entry per CDR3 protein. Among about 400,000 distinct CDR3 sequences listed, 13% to 15% were seen once. The sample comprised blood. The chain links TRBV18 to TRBJ2-7, with D uncertain. The clonotype was recovered from a woman in her 30s with Graves' ophthalmopathy. The CDR3 region is CASSPEQTYEQYF. The CDR3 nucleotides read TGTGCCAGCTCACCAGAGCAAACCTACGAGCAGTACTTC.